This TCR beta chain was observed in a study of blood T cells in healthy people across ages. Findings of the study overall: Estimates of diversity drawn from one million T cells were considered underestimates.

Next came a second PCR, run for about 6 to 11 cycles, which used a sample-barcoded 5' primer along with a J-beta primer mix. From the 5' RACE reads, TCRdb called clonotypes with MiXCR, one entry per CDR3 protein. Counted here are roughly 800,000 distinct CDR3 sequences, under 30% occurring once; the ten biggest clones make up 3%. Remarks on this clonotype: Its antigen is not identified.

The CDR3 has 16 amino acids. The germline V gene has CDR1 SGHRS and CDR2 YFSETQ. Trimming removed 0 bases at V and 4 bases at J, with 14 bases between. The same sample was also studied in work on T cells of mothers and their children. As that study records: A few healthy Caucasian mothers served as donors, and their six children did as well. Mothers and children who were related shared slightly more overlap than unrelated pairs, but not significantly more.

The sequencing sample was made of blood. This TCR was recovered from a boy younger than 18 in good health. The chain employs TRBV5-1 and TRBJ2-1, with a tentative D call TRBD2 (7 bases). The CDR3 DNA reads TGCGCCAGCAGCTTGGCTTGGGGGGGGGCTTACAATGAGCAGTTCTTC. Amino acids: CASSLAWGGAYNEQFF.